This T cell receptor beta chain comes out of a study of T-cell memory formation after mild COVID-19. Study summary: Most TCR clusters belonged to a single donor.

5'RACE, which relied on constant-segment primers, yielded TCR alpha and TCR beta cDNA libraries carrying sample barcodes and UMIs. In TCRdb, the 5' RACE reads were re-called with MiXCR into one record per CDR3 protein. Of 350,000 to 450,000 distinct CDR3 sequences listed, approximately 27% were seen once; the top ten hold roughly 14%. This clonotype was counted once. The antigen remains unidentified. Findings and limits, study-wide: The authors did not confirm SARS-CoV-2 specificity of second-wave clones peaking day 37.

Germline-derived CDR1 and CDR2 are SQVTM and ANQGSEA. The CDR3 consists of 14 residues. Between the trimmed V and J ends, which lost 4 bases and 4 bases, there was a span of 14 bases. Sample: PBMCs or a T cell subset sorted from them (not recorded which). The TCR originated in an adult woman who had mild COVID-19 (a few samples of this study predate the infection). Cell type and time point are not known. The V and J genes are TRBV29-1 and TRBJ1-3; tentatively, D is TRBD1 (5 bases). CDR3 amino acids: CSVGGRQAGNTIYF. CDR3 DNA: TGCAGCGTTGGGGGCAGGCAGGCGGGAAACACCATATATTTT.